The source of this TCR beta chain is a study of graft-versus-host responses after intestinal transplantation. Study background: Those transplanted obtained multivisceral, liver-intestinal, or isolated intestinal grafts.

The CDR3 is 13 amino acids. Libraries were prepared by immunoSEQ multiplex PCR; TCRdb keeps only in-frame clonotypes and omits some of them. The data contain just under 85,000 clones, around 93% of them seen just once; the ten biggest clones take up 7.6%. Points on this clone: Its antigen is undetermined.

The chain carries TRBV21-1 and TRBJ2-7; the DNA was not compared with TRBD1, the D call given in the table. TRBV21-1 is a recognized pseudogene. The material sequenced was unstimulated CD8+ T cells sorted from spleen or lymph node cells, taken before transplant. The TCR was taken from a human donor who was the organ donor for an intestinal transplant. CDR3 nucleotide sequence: TGTGCCACTGTCCGGACAGGGCCCTACGAGCAGTACTTC. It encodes CATVRTGPYEQYF.